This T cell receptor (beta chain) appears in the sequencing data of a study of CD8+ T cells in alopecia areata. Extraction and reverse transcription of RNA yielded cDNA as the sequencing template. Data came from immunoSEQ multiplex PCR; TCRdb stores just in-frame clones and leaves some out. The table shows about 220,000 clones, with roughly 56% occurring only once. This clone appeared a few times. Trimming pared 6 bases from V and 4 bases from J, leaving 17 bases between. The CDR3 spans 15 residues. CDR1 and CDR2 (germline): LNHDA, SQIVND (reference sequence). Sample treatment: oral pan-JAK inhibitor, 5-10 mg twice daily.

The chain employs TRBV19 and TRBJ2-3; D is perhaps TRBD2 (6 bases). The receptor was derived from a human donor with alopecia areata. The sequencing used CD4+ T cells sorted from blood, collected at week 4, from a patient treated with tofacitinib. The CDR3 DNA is TGTGCCAGTAGGCGGCGGGGCCTAAATTCAGATACGCAGTATTTT. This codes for CASRRRGLNSDTQYF.